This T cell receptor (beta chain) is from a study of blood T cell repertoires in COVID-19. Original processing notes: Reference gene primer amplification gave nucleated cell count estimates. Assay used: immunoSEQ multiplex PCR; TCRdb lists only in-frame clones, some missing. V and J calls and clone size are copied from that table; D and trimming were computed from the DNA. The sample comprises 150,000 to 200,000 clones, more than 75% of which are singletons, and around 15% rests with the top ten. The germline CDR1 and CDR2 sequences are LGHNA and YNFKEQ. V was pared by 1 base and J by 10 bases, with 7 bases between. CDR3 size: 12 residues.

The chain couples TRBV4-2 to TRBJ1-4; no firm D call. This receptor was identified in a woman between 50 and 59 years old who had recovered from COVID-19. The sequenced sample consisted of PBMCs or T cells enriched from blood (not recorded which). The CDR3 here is CASSQGEGKLFF. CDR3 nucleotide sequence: TGTGCCAGCAGCCAAGGGGAGGGAAAACTGTTTTTT.